The TCR beta chain described here comes from a study of T cells in Graves' hyperthyroidism and ophthalmopathy. Amplification yielded TCR beta CDR3 regions, with RNA transcripts as the source. The HTBI primer set was used in a first-round RT-PCR of the TCR CDR3. TCRdb called the multiplex PCR reads again in MiXCR, with one record for every CDR3 protein. This table has approximately 200,000 distinct CDR3 sequences, approximately 20% appearing once. Deletions cut 4 bases from V and 8 bases from J, with 21 bases between. Germline V gene lookup returns CDR1 LNHNV and CDR2 YYDKDF (reference sequence). The CDR3 spans 16 residues. Study-level findings and limits: Among thyroid clonotypes expanded above 0.001, most also appeared in blood.

In this sample, this clonotype turned up many times. What it recognizes is unknown. It was considered stable Graves' hyperthyroidism when ophthalmopathy did not progress within 18 months. The patients, who ranged from 18 to 65 in age, presented with newly diagnosed hyperthyroidism lasting under 2 months. The TCR sequence derives from a man in his forties with Graves' hyperthyroidism. This chain joins TRBV15 and TRBJ2-1; possible D gene TRBD2, 6 bases. Sequencing was performed on blood. The DNA for the CDR3 is TGTGCCACCAGCACAAACCTGGGACTCCCCCGGGATGAGCAGTTCTTC. The encoded protein is CATSTNLGLPRDEQFF.